These 14 T cell receptor beta chains were all obtained from the same sample, sequenced in a study of a mutant IDH1 vaccine in newly diagnosed glioma. No antigen has been identified for these receptors. Described time point: week 11, during vaccination. Doses consisted of 300 ug of mutant IDH1 20-mer peptide each, paired with topical imiquimod. Here immunoSEQ multiplex PCR was the method, and the copy in TCRdb shows in-frame clones only, minus some. The profile covers some 130,000 clones, with roughly 77% appearing a single time and under 5.5% taken by the ten largest. Specimen: PBMCs, collected from a glioma patient whose treatment included an IDH1 peptide vaccine. Every receptor here comes from a middle-aged man with glioma.

This chain links TRBV11-3 with TRBJ1-1; no firm D call. Germline-derived CDR1 and CDR2 are SGHNT and YENEEA. Deletions cut 1 base from V and 2 bases from J, with 8 bases between. The CDR3 loop spans 14 amino acids. The CDR3 coding sequence is TGTGCCAGCAGCTTAGGTGGTGTTAACACTGAAGCTTTCTTT. Its protein is CASSLGGVNTEAFF. Using reference TRBV11-3 and TRBJ1-1 for the parts outside the CDR3, the full variable domain is EAGVVQSPRYKIIEKKQPVAFWCNPISGHNTLYWYLQNLGQGPELLIRYENEEAVDDSQLPKDRFSAERLKGVDSTLKIQPAELGDSAVYLCASSLGGVNTEAFFGQGTRLTVV.

The chain carries TRBV5-8 and TRBJ2-7; a weak D match, TRBD1 (6 bases). Germline CDR1 reads SGHTS; CDR2 reads YDEGEE. The CDR3 sequence is 15 residues long. V was pared by 3 bases and J by 4 bases, with 17 bases between. CDR3 coding DNA: TGTGCCAGCAGCTCGGTAGGACAGAGAAAATACGAGCAGTACTTC. It encodes CASSSVGQRKYEQYF.

The chain is built from TRBV7-9 and TRBJ1-3; maybe TRBD1 (6 bases). Germline-derived CDR1 and CDR2 are SEHNR and FQNEAQ (reference sequence). The V and J ends lost 6 bases and 2 bases respectively, with 11 bases between them. The CDR3 loop spans 14 amino acids. The CDR3 DNA follows: TGTGCCAGCAGAAGGGGGGCCACTGGAAACACCATATATTTT. Translating it yields CASRRGATGNTIYF.

This clone occurred once. The genes are TRBV6-5 and TRBJ1-4; D unclear. Trimming took off 10 bases at V and 5 bases at J, with 17 bases between the two ends. The germline gives CDR1 MNHEY, CDR2 SVGAGI. The CDR3 sequence is 14 residues long. CDR3 bases: TGTGCCACCTCTAGGAGTTCTCGCAATGAAAAACTGTTTTTT. Encoded protein: CATSRSSRNEKLFF.

V gene TRBV28 combines with J gene TRBJ1-4; 7 nucleotides align to TRBD1. Trimming took 4 bases from V and 6 from J; bases not matched to a gene: 8. This CDR3 is built from 15 residues. Per the germline V gene, CDR1 is MDHEN and CDR2 is SYDVKM. The CDR3 sequence is CASSYDRADYEKLFF. The DNA of the CDR3 is TGTGCCAGCAGTTACGACAGGGCCGATTATGAAAAACTGTTTTTT. The whole variable domain, remainder taken from reference TRBV28 and TRBJ1-4, is DVKVTQSSRYLVKRTGEKVFLECVQDMDHENMFWYRQDPGLGLRLIYFSYDVKMKEKGDIPEGYSVSREKKERFSLILESASTNQTSMYLCASSYDRADYEKLFFGSGTQLSVL.

This chain links TRBV4-2 with TRBJ2-3; 12 nucleotides agree with TRBD2. The CDR3 contains 20 residues. Trimming at V came to 0 bases and at J to 2 bases, leaving 12 bases not matched to a gene. The V gene's germline CDR1 is LGHNA and CDR2 YNFKEQ. The CDR3 is CASSQEPPGLAGHYTDTQYF. In DNA form, the CDR3 reads TGTGCCAGCAGCCAAGAACCCCCCGGACTAGCGGGGCACTACACAGATACGCAGTATTTT.

The CDR3 DNA sequence: TGTGCTAGTGCCTCATCCGGAGACTATGGCTACACCTTC. Translation gives CASASSGDYGYTF. The chain has TRBV12-5 and TRBJ1-2; D not certain. Per the germline V gene, CDR1 is LGHNT and CDR2 is FRNRAP. Deletions cut 7 bases from V and 3 bases from J, with 12 bases between. The CDR3 consists of 13 residues.

J is TRBJ2-3 and V is TRBV5-6; TRBD2 aligns across 14 bases. CDR1 and CDR2 (germline): SGHDT, YYEEEE. The CDR3 is made up of 18 amino acids. With V trimmed by 3 bases and J by 2 bases, 8 bases remained unmatched. The CDR3 region has the DNA TGTGCCAGCAGCTCGCTTTTGACTAGCGGGAGGGTCACAGATACGCAGTATTTT. Translation gives CASSSLLTSGRVTDTQYF.

The chain has TRBV9 and TRBJ2-7, with TRBD2 identical over 12 bases. Germline V gene sequence: CDR1 SGDLS, CDR2 YYNGEE. V was clipped by 4 bases and J by 4 bases; unmatched bases: 3. The CDR3 totals 14 residues. The CDR3 DNA follows: TGTGCCAGCAGCCCGGGACTAGCGGGTTACGAGCAGTACTTC. Its protein is CASSPGLAGYEQYF.

This clone was detected many times. The J gene is TRBJ2-7, the V gene TRBV7-9; possible D gene TRBD2, 6 bases. CDR1 is SEHNR and CDR2 is FQNEAQ in the germline V gene (reference sequence). This CDR3 contains 16 residues. Trimming shortened V by 5 bases and J by 6 bases, and 23 bases separated the two germline ends. In DNA, the CDR3 is TGTGCCAGCAGCCCCACGGCTGTTGCGGGAACGGGCGAGCAGTACTTC. This gives the protein CASSPTAVAGTGEQYF.

This rearrangement joins TRBV7-6 to TRBJ2-1, with 7 nucleotides matching TRBD2. There are 16 residues in the CDR3. Germline values: CDR1 SGHVS, CDR2 FNYEAQ. J lost 4 bases, V lost 3 bases, and 9 bases had no gene match. CDR3 sequence (DNA): TGTGCCAGCAGCTTTCTAGCGGACGGACTTTACAATGAGCAGTTCTTC. It specifies CASSFLADGLYNEQFF.

V is TRBV5-1 and J is TRBJ2-2; TRBD2 agrees at 9 bases. CDR1 and CDR2 (germline): SGHRS, YFSETQ. V lost 6 bases and J lost 3; bases outside the gene matches: 12. This CDR3 comprises 17 residues. The chain's CDR3 is CASNLGTSLGYTGELFF. CDR3 DNA sequence: TGCGCCAGCAACTTAGGGACTAGCTTGGGTTACACCGGGGAGCTGTTTTTT.

This chain links TRBV4-2 with TRBJ1-5, with 7 positions matching TRBD1. The CDR3 loop spans 16 amino acids. V lost 1 base, J lost 6 bases, and 9 bases stayed unmatched. CDR1 and CDR2 (germline): LGHNA, YNFKEQ. The CDR3 region is CASSQVEGAPGQPQHF. The CDR3 coding sequence is TGTGCCAGCAGCCAAGTAGAGGGGGCGCCGGGTCAGCCCCAGCATTTT.

The chain joins TRBV6-1 to TRBJ2-7; D is undetermined. Germline lookup yields CDR1 MNHNS and CDR2 SASEGT. CDR3 length: 14 residues. Trimming stripped 1 base from V and 2 bases from J, with 9 bases between. The CDR3 sequence is CASSEGGFTYEQYF. For the CDR3, the DNA is TGTGCCAGCAGTGAAGGCGGTTTCACCTACGAGCAGTACTTC.